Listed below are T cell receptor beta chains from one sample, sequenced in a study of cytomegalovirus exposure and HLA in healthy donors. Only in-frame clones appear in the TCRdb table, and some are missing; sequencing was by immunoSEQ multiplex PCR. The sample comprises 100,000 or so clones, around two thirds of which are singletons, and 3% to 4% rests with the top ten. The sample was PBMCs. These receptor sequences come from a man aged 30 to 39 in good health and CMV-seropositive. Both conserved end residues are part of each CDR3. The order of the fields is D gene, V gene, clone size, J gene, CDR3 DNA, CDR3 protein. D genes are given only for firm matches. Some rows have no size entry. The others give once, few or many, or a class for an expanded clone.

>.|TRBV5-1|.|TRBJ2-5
TGCGCCAGCGCAATACGGTGGGCAGAGACCCAGTACTTC
CASAIRWAETQYF
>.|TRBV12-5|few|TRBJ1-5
TGTGCTAGTGGTTTGGGACAGATCTCGGGGGCCCAGCATTTT
CASGLGQISGAQHF
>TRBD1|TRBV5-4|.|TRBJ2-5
TGTGCCAGCAGCTCGCCGGGACAGCAAGAGACCCAGTACTTC
CASSSPGQQETQYF
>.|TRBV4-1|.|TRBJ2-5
TGCGCCAGCAGCCCTACCGAGGGAGAGACCCAGTACTTC
CASSPTEGETQYF
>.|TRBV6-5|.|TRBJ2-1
TGTGCCAGCACCAATGACACAGGTTACAATGAGCAGTTCTTC
CASTNDTGYNEQFF
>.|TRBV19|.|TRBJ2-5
TGTGCCAGTAGTCCAGGGGTTATAGAGACCCAGTACTTC
CASSPGVIETQYF
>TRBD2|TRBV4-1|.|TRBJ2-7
TGCGCCAGCAGCACATTGGGGACTAGCTCCTACGAGCAGTACTTC
CASSTLGTSSYEQYF
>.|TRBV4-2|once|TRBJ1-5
TGTGCCAGCAGCCAAGATCCCGGGGGACTGGGAGGCAATCAGCCCCAGCATTTT
CASSQDPGGLGGNQPQHF
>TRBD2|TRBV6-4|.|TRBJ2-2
TGTGCCAGCAGTCGGACTAGCTCGAACACCGGGGAGCTGTTTTTT
CASSRTSSNTGELFF
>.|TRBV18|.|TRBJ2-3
TGTGCCAGCTCACCCTCCACAGATACGCAGTATTTT
CASSPSTDTQYF
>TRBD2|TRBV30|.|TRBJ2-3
TGTGCCTGGAGTTGGCGGGGGGGGGACACAGATACGCAGTATTTT
CAWSWRGGDTDTQYF
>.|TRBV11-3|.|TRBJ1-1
TGTGCCAGCAGCTTAGGCCCCGGGATAAGATTGAACACTGAAGCTTTCTTT
CASSLGPGIRLNTEAFF
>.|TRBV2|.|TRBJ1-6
TGTGCCAGCAACGAGGGAAATTCACCCCTCCACTTT
CASNEGNSPLHF
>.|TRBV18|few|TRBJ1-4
TGTGCCAGCTCACCGCCGGGAACTAATGAAAAACTGTTTTTT
CASSPPGTNEKLFF
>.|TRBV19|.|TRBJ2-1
TGTGCCAGTAGTATCAGACAGGACCCCTACAATGAGCAGTTCTTC
CASSIRQDPYNEQFF
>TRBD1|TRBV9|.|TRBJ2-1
TGTGCCAGCAGCCCGACAGGGAACCCGAGAAATGAGCAGTTCTTC
CASSPTGNPRNEQFF
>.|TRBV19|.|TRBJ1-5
TGTGCCAGCTCCCGTTTGGTAGGGGCGAGACATCAGCCCCAGCATTTT
CASSRLVGARHQPQHF
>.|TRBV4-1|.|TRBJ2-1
TGCGCCAGCAGCCAACACGAGGGATCCCTCTCCTACAATGAGCAGTTCTTC
CASSQHEGSLSYNEQFF
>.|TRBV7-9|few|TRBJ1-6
TGTGCCAGCAGCCGCCCTGAGGGCCTGAATTCACCCCTCCACTTT
CASSRPEGLNSPLHF
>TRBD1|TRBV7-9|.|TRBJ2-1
TGTGCCAGCAGCTTAGGGGACAGGGTCAATGAGCAGTTCTTC
CASSLGDRVNEQFF
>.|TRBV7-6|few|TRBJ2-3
TGTGCCAGCAGCTTAGTAAGTGGGAGCGGCCATAGCACAGATACGCAGTATTTT
CASSLVSGSGHSTDTQYF
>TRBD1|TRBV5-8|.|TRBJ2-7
TGTGCCAGCAGCGCGACCGGGACAGGGAACGGTGAGCAGTACTTC
CASSATGTGNGEQYF
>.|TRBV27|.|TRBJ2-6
TGTGCCAGCAGTGCCGACAGCTTCTCTGGGGCCAACGTCCTGACTTTC
CASSADSFSGANVLTF
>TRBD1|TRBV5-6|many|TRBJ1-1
TGTGCCAGCAGCGCCGAGACAGGGTACACTGAAGCTTTCTTT
CASSAETGYTEAFF
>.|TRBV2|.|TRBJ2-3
TGTGCCACCATACCTTTTAGCGGTAGCACAGATACGCAGTATTTT
CATIPFSGSTDTQYF
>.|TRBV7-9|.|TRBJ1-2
TGTGCCAGCAGCCTTCTACAGGGCAACTATGGCTACACCTTC
CASSLLQGNYGYTF
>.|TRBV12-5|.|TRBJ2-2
TGTGCTAGTGGTCCCGGGGTCGGCACCGGGGAGCTGTTTTTT
CASGPGVGTGELFF